The TCR beta chain described here comes from a study of T-cell memory formation after mild COVID-19. Overall study context: TCR clusters largely stayed donor specific.

Study-wide findings and caveats: Detection of some responders pre-infection suggested pre-existing cross-reactive memory T cells participated. Clones which contracted sat mainly in CM and EM if CD4+, and in EMRA if CD8+.

Trimming left V 4 bases short and J 5 bases short, with 8 bases between. The CDR3 runs 12 residues. TCR alpha and TCR beta cDNA libraries carrying sample barcodes and UMIs were produced by 5'RACE using constant-segment primers. Each CDR3 protein gets one entry after TCRdb re-called the 5' RACE reads with MiXCR. The sample lists 350,000 or so distinct CDR3 sequences, more than 20% seen once, with roughly an eighth in the top ten. A word on this clonotype: The target antigen is unknown.

This TCR was sampled from an adult woman who had mild COVID-19 (a few samples of this study predate the infection). Cell type and time point are not known. The sample consisted of PBMCs or a T cell subset sorted from them (not recorded which). V usage is TRBV12-3 or TRBV12-4 and J usage is TRBJ1-2; D possibly corresponds to TRBD1 (5 bases). The CDR3 nucleotides are TGTGCCAGCAGTTACAGGTTTTATGGCTACACCTTC. The encoded protein is CASSYRFYGYTF.